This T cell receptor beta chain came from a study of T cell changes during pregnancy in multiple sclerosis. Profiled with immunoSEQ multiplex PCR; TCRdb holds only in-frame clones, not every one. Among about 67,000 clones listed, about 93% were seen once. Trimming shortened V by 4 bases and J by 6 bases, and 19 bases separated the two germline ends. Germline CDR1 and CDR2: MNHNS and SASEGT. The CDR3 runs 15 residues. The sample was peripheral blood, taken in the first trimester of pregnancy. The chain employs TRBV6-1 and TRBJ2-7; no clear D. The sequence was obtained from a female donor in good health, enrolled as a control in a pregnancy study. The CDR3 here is CASSVRAAGDSEQYF. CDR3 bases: TGTGCCAGCAGTGTTAGAGCCGCCGGTGACTCCGAGCAGTACTTC.